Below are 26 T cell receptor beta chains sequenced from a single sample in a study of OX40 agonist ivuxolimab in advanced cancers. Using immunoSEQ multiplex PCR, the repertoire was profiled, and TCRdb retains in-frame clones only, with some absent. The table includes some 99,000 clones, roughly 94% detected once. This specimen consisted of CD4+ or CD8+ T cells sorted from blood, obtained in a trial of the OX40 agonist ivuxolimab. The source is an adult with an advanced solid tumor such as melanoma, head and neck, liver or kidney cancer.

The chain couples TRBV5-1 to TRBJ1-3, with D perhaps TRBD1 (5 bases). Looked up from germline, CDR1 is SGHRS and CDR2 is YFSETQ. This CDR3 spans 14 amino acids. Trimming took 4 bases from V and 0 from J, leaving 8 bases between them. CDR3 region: CASSPGLSGNTIYF. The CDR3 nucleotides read TGCGCCAGCAGCCCGGGACTCTCTGGAAACACCATATATTTT. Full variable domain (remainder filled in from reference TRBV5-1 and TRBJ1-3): KAGVTQTPRYLIKTRGQQVTLSCSPISGHRSVSWYQQTPGQGLQFLFEYFSETQRNKGNFPGRFSGRQFSNSRSEMNVSTLELGDSALYLCASSPGLSGNTIYFGEGSWLTVV.

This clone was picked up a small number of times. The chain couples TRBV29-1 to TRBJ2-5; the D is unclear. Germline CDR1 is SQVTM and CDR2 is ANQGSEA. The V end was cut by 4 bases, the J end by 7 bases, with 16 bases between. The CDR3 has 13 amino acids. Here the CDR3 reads CSVAAQSPGTQYF. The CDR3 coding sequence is TGCAGCGTTGCGGCCCAGTCCCCAGGGACCCAGTACTTC.

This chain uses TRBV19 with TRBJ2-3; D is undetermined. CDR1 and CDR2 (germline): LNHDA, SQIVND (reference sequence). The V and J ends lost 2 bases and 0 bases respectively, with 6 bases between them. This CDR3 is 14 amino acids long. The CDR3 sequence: CASSISGSTDTQYF. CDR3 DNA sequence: TGTGCCAGTAGTATAAGTGGGAGCACAGATACGCAGTATTTT. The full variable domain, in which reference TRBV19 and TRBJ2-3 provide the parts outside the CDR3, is DGGITQSPKYLFRKEGQNVTLSCEQNLNHDAMYWYRQDPGQGLRLIYYSQIVNDFQKGDIAEGYSVSREKKESFPLTVTSAQKNPTAFYLCASSISGSTDTQYFGPGTRLTVL.

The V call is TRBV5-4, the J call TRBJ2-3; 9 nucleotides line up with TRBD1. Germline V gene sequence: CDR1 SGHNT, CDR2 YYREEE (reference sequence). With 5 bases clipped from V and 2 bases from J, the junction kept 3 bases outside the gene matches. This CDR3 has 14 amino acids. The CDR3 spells CASRRDRATDTQYF. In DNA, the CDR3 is TGTGCCAGCAGGAGGGACAGGGCCACAGATACGCAGTATTTT.

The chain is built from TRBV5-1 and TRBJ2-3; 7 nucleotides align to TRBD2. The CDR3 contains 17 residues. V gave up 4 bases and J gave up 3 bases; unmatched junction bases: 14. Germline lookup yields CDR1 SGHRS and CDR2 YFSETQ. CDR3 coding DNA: TGCGCCAGCAGCGTCCAAACTCTAGTCGGGGGGACAGATACGCAGTATTTT. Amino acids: CASSVQTLVGGTDTQYF.

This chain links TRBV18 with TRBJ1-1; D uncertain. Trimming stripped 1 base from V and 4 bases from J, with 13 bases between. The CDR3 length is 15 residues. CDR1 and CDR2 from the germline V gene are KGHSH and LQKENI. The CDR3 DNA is TGTGCCAGCTCACCACGCACCTCTGGGAGCACTGAAGCTTTCTTT. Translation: CASSPRTSGSTEAFF. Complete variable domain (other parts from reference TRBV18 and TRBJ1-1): NAGVMQNPRHLVRRRGQEARLRCSPMKGHSHVYWYRQLPEEGLKFMVYLQKENIIDESGMPKERFSAEFPKEGPSILRIQQVVRGDSAAYFCASSPRTSGSTEAFFGQGTRLTVV.

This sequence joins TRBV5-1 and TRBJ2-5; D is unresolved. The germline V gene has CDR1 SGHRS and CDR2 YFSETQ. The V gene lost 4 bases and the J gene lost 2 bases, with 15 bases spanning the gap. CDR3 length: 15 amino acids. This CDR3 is CASSVGVGSQETQYF. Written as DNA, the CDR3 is TGCGCCAGCAGCGTGGGTGTGGGGTCTCAAGAGACCCAGTACTTC.

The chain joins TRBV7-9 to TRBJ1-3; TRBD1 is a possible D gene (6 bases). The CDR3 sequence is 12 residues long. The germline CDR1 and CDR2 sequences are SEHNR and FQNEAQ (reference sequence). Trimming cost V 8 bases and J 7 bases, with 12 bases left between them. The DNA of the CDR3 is TGTGCCAGCCATTCGAGGGGGAACACCATATATTTT. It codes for CASHSRGNTIYF.

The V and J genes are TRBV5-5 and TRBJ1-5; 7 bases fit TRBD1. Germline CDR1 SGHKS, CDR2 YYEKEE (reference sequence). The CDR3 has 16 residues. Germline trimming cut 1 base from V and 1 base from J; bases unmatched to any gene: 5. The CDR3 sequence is CASSLSQGGSNQPQHF. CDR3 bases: TGTGCCAGCAGCTTGTCCCAGGGGGGGAGCAATCAGCCCCAGCATTTT.

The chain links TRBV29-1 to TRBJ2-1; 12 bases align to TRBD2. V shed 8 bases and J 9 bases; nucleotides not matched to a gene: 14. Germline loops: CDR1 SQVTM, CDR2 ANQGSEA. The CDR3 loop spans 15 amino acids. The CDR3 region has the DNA TGCAGCTTGGGTGGGGCGACTAGCGGGAGTATTGAGCAGTTCTTC. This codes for CSLGGATSGSIEQFF.

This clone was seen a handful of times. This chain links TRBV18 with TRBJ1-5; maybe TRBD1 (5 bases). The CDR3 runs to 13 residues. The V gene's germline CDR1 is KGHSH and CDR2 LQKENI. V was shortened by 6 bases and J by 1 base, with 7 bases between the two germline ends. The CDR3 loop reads CASSGQSNQPQHF. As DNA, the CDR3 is TGTGCCAGCTCGGGGCAGAGCAATCAGCCCCAGCATTTT.

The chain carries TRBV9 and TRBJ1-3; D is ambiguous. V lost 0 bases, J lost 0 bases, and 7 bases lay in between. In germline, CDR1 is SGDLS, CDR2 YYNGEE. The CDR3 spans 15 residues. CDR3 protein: CASSVASFSGNTIYF. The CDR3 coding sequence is TGTGCCAGCAGCGTAGCCTCTTTCTCTGGAAACACCATATATTTT. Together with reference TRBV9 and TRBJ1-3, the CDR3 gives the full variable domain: DSGVTQTPKHLITATGQRVTLRCSPRSGDLSVYWYQQSLDQGLQFLIQYYNGEERAKGNILERFSAQQFPDLHSELNLSSLELGDSALYFCASSVASFSGNTIYFGEGSWLTVV.

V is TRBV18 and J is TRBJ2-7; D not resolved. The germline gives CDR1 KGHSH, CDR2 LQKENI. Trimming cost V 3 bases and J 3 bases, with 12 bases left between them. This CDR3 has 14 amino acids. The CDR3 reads CASSPKTVSYEQYF. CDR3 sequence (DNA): TGTGCCAGCTCACCTAAAACAGTAAGCTACGAGCAGTACTTC.

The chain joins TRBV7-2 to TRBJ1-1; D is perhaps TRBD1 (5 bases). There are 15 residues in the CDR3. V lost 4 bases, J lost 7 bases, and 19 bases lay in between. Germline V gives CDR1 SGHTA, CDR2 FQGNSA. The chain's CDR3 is CASSSSPYRQLEAFF. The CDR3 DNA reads TGTGCCAGCAGCTCCTCCCCATACAGACAGCTTGAAGCTTTCTTT.

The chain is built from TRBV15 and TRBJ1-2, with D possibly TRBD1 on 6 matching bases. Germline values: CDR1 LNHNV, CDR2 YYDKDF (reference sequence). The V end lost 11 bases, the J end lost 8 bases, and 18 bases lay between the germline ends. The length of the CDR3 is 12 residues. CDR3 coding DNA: TGTGCCGTCCCCACAGGGTATGAAGGCTACACCTTC. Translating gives CAVPTGYEGYTF.

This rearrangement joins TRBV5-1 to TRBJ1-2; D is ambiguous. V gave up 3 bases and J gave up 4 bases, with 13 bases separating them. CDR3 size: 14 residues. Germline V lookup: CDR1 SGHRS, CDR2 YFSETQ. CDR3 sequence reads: CASSYRESLYGYTF. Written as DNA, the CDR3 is TGCGCCAGCAGCTATCGGGAGAGCCTCTATGGCTACACCTTC.

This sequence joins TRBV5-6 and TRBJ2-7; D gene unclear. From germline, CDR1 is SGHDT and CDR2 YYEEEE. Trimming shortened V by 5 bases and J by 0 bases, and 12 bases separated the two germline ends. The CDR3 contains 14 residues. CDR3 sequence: CASRNPTVSYEQYF. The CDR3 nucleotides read TGTGCCAGCAGAAACCCGACGGTCTCCTACGAGCAGTACTTC.

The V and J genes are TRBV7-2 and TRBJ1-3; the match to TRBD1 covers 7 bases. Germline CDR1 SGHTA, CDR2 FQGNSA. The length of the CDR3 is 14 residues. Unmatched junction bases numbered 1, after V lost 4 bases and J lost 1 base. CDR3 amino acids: CASSSGQSGNTIYF. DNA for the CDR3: TGTGCCAGCAGCTCGGGACAGTCTGGAAACACCATATATTTT.

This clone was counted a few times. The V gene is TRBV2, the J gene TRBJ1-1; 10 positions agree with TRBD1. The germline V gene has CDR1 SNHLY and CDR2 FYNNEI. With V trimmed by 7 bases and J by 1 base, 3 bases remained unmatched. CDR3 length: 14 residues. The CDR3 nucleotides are TGTGCCAGCATTTGGGACAGGGGGAACACTGAAGCTTTCTTT. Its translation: CASIWDRGNTEAFF.

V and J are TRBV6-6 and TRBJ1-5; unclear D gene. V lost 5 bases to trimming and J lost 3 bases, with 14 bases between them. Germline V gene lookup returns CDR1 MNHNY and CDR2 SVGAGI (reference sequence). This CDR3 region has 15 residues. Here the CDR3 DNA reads TGTGCCAGCAGTACGGACGAGGCACTCAATCAGCCCCAGCATTTT. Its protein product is CASSTDEALNQPQHF.

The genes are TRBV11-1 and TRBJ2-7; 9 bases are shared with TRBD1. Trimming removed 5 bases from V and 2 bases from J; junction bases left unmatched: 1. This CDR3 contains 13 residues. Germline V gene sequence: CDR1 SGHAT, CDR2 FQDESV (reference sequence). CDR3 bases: TGTGCCAGCAGCCGGGACAGGGCCTACGAGCAGTACTTC. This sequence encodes CASSRDRAYEQYF.

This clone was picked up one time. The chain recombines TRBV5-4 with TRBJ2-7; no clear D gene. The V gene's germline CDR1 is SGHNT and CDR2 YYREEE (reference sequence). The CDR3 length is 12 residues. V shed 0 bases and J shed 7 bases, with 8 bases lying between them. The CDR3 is CASSLASKEQYF. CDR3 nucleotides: TGTGCCAGCAGCTTGGCCTCAAAGGAGCAGTACTTC.

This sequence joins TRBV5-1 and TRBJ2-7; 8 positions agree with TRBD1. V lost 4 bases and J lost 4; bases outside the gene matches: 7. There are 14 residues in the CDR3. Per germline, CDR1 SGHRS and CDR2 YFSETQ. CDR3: CASSDRTGRYEQYF. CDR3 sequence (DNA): TGCGCCAGCAGCGACCGGACAGGGAGGTACGAGCAGTACTTC.

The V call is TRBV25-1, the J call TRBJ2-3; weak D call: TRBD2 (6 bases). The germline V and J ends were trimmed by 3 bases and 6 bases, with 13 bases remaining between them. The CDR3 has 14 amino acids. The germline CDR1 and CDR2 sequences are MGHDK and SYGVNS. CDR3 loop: CASSDPRRGDTQYF. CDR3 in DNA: TGTGCCAGCAGTGACCCACGTCGGGGGGATACGCAGTATTTT.

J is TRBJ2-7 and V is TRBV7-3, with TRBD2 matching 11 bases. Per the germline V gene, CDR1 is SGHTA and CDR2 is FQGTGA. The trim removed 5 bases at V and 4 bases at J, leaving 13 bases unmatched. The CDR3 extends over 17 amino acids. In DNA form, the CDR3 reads TGTGCCAGCAGCGGTGGGGCCACTAGCGGGAGCAGGTACGAGCAGTACTTC. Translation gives CASSGGATSGSRYEQYF.

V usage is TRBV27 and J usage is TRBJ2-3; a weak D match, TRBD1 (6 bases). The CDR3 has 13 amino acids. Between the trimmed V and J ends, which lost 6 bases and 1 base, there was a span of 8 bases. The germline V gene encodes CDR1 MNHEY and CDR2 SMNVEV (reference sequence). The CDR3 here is CASRRTGTDTQYF. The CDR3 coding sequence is TGTGCCAGCAGGAGGACAGGCACAGATACGCAGTATTTT.